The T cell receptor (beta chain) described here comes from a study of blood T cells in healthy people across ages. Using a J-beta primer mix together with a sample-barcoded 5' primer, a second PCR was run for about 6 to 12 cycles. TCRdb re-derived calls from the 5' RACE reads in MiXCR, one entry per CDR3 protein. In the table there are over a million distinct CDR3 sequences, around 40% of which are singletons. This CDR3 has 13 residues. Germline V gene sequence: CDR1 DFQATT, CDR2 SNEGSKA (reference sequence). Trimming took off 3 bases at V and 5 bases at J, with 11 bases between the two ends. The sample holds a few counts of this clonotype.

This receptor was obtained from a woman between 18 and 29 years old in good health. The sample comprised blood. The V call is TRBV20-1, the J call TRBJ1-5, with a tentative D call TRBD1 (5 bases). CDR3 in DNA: TGCAGTGCTAGCAAGGGACGGGATCAGCCCCAGCATTTT. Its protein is CSASKGRDQPQHF.